This is a list of T cell receptor beta chains from one sample in a study of blood T cell repertoires in COVID-19. Produced via immunoSEQ multiplex PCR; TCRdb's table is partial and in-frame only. This sample yields about 210,000 clones, of which around 90% are seen a single time; around 7% belongs to the top ten. Sequences were obtained from PBMCs or T cells enriched from blood (not recorded which). The receptors stem from a man aged 25 to 40 in a cohort exposed to, infected with or recovered from COVID-19 (not recorded which). The CDR3 runs from the conserved cysteine through the conserved F or W. The D gene is left open where the match is weak. The size field is filled for only some rows; it gives once, few, many or a size class.

J | length | D | size | V | DNA | CDR3
TRBJ2-3 | 15 | TRBD2 | - | TRBV15 | TGTGCCACCAGAGATAGCGGGGCAAGCACAGATACGCAGTATTTT | CATRDSGASTDTQYF
TRBJ2-7 | 14 | - | - | TRBV5-1 | TGCGCCAGCAGCCCCGACATGAGCTCCTACGAGCAGTACTTC | CASSPDMSSYEQYF
TRBJ2-1 | 18 | - | - | TRBV9 | TGTGCCAGCAGCGTAGGGACGGCTGTGGGGGGTACGTACAATGAGCAGTTCTTC | CASSVGTAVGGTYNEQFF
TRBJ2-5 | 15 | - | - | TRBV5-6 | TGTGCCAGCAGCTTTGGGGCCGGGTTCGAAGAGACCCAGTACTTC | CASSFGAGFEETQYF
TRBJ1-2 | 15 | TRBD1 | - | TRBV5-4 | TGTGCCAGCAGCGTCGGACAGGGAGAGTACTATGGCTACACCTTC | CASSVGQGEYYGYTF
TRBJ1-1 | 16 | - | - | TRBV4-1 | TGCGCCAGCAGTCGAGGATCGGCTAATCGGGACACTGAAGCTTTCTTT | CASSRGSANRDTEAFF
TRBJ1-2 | 14 | TRBD1 | - | TRBV19 | TGTGCCAGTGTCGACAGGGAAAGGGCCTATGGCTACACCTTC | CASVDRERAYGYTF
TRBJ1-2 | 14 | - | - | TRBV2 | TGTGCCAGCAGCGTCATACAGGGATACTATGGCTACACCTTC | CASSVIQGYYGYTF
TRBJ2-4 | 16 | - | - | TRBV27 | TGTGCCAGCAGTCCAGCGGCGGGAATAGCCAAAAACATTCAGTACTTC | CASSPAAGIAKNIQYF
TRBJ1-6 | 15 | - | - | TRBV4-2 | TGTGCCAGCAGCCAAGGCGGGGGACCAGGGTCACCCCTCCACTTT | CASSQGGGPGSPLHF
TRBJ1-4 | 15 | - | - | TRBV6-5 | TGTGCCAGCAGTTACTCATGGCAGGTTAATGAAAAACTGTTTTTT | CASSYSWQVNEKLFF
TRBJ2-3 | 13 | - | - | TRBV27 | TGTGCCAGCCGTAGACCGGAGATGAGTACGCAGTATTTT | CASRRPEMSTQYF
TRBJ2-1 | 16 | TRBD2 | - | TRBV19 | TGTGCCAGTAGTATAAGGGCTAGCGGGGTTTACAATGAGCAGTTCTTC | CASSIRASGVYNEQFF
TRBJ2-7 | 19 | TRBD2 | once | TRBV7-9 | TGTGCCAGCAGTTTTGCCCCGGGACTAGCGGGAGGGCTCTCCTACGAGCAGTACTTC | CASSFAPGLAGGLSYEQYF
TRBJ1-4 | 13 | - | - | TRBV7-9 | TGTGCCAGCAGCTTAGGACCGGGCAGGGCGGCTTGGTTT | CASSLGPGRAAWF
TRBJ2-1 | 15 | TRBD2 | - | TRBV5-4 | TGTGCCAGCAGCCACCCCAAAACTAGCGTCAATGAGCAGTTCTTC | CASSHPKTSVNEQFF
TRBJ1-5 | 17 | TRBD1 | once | TRBV28 | TGTGCCAGCAGTACCCGGACAGGGATCTATAGCAATCAGCCCCAGCATTTT | CASSTRTGIYSNQPQHF
TRBJ2-1 | 16 | TRBD1 | once | TRBV9 | TGTGCCAGCAGCTTGGCCGGGACAGGGGGGAGTAATGAGCAGTTCTTC | CASSLAGTGGSNEQFF
TRBJ2-6 | 16 | - | - | TRBV9 | TGTGCCAGCAGCCTACAGGGTTTCGGTGGGGCCAACGTCCTGACTTTC | CASSLQGFGGANVLTF
TRBJ2-3 | 14 | TRBD2 | - | TRBV5-1 | TGCGCCAGCAGCCCGGGACTAGCGACAGATACGCAGTATTTT | CASSPGLATDTQYF